A few counts support the clone carrying this T cell receptor (beta chain). No antigen is known for it. The data stem from a study of shared clonotypes between healthy human individuals. Study as a whole: A couple of women and a few men aged 18 to 49 made up the donors.

The table came from immunoSEQ multiplex PCR; TCRdb's copy has only in-frame clones and leaves some out. The table records about a million clones, 76% of them present only once. Study-wide points: How much donors shared clonotypes was expected to be affected by sequencing depth. Shared across a few donors were around 5% of the naive CD4 clonotypes. Naive subsets generally had larger estimated richness than memory subsets.

Trimming took 7 bases from V and 7 from J; bases not matched to a gene: 6. This CDR3 has 13 amino acids. Germline V gives CDR1 SGHTA, CDR2 FQGNSA. The specimen was memory CD4+ T cells sorted from blood. Subset in this sample: CD45RA-negative fraction. This receptor was identified in a man aged 18-30 years in good health. V gene TRBV7-2 combines with J gene TRBJ2-3; 9 nucleotides line up with TRBD2. CDR3: CASMAGGRYTQYF. The CDR3 DNA reads TGTGCCAGCATGGCGGGAGGGCGTTATACGCAGTATTTT.